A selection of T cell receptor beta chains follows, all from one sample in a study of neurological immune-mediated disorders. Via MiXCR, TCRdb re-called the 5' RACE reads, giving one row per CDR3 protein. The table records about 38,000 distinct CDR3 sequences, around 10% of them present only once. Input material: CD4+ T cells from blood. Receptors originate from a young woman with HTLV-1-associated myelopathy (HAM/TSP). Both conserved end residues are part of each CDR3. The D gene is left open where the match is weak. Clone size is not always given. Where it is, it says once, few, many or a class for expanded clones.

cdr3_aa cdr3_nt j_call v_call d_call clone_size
CATSDWTNRRSGGQSTDTQYF TGTGCCACCAGTGATTGGACCAACCGGCGTAGCGGGGGGCAAAGCACAGATACGCAGTATTTT TRBJ2-3 TRBV24-1 TRBD2 many
CASSFLRGTLYEQYF TGTGCCAGCAGCTTTCTCAGGGGGACGTTGTACGAGCAGTACTTC TRBJ2-7 TRBV11-2 TRBD1 NA
CSAIEHRGSNQPQHF TGCAGTGCTATAGAACACAGGGGAAGCAATCAGCCCCAGCATTTT TRBJ1-5 TRBV20-1 TRBD1 medium-sized
CSARRPYRNTEAFF TGCAGTGCTAGACGCCCTTACAGGAACACTGAAGCTTTCTTT TRBJ1-1 TRBV20-1 NA many
CASSLDRSGSGNTIYF TGTGCCAGCAGTCTGGACAGGTCGGGCTCTGGAAACACCATATATTTT TRBJ1-3 TRBV12-3/TRBV12-4 TRBD1 few
CASSWNGGQETQYF TGCGCCAGCAGCTGGAACGGGGGACAAGAGACCCAGTACTTC TRBJ2-5 TRBV5-1 NA many
CASSSQGGGELFF TGTGCCAGCAGCTCCCAGGGGGGTGGGGAGCTGTTTTTT TRBJ2-2 TRBV7-3 NA NA
CASSPQGGAPETQYF TGTGCCAGCAGCCCCCAGGGCGGGGCTCCAGAGACCCAGTACTTC TRBJ2-5 TRBV7-2 NA medium-sized
CASSLQGPETQYF TGTGCCAGCAGCTTGCAAGGGCCCGAGACCCAGTACTTC TRBJ2-5 TRBV5-4 NA NA
CASSPFERGGRFPTQYF TGTGCCAGCAGCCCCTTCGAGCGGGGGGGCCGTTTTCCTACGCAGTATTTT TRBJ2-3 TRBV7-2 TRBD2 many
CASTTRGQNTEAFF TGTGCCAGCACCACAAGGGGACAGAACACTGAAGCTTTCTTT TRBJ1-1 TRBV12-3/TRBV12-4 NA many
CASSLDRDSEDFF TGTGCCAGCAGCTTAGATAGGGATAGCGAAGATTTCTTT TRBJ1-1 TRBV7-8 NA NA
CSVSHIDAGTEAFF TGCAGTGTTTCCCACATAGACGCCGGTACTGAAGCTTTCTTT TRBJ1-1 TRBV20-1 NA NA
CSARKLAGHSAWGYNEQFF TGCAGTGCTAGAAAACTCGCCGGACATTCCGCTTGGGGTTACAATGAGCAGTTCTTC TRBJ2-1 TRBV20-1 NA many
CASSGSETDTQYF TGCGCCAGCAGCGGCAGCGAGACAGATACGCAGTATTTT TRBJ2-3 TRBV5-1 NA many
CSARDTVGATNEKLFF TGCAGTGCTAGAGATACTGTGGGTGCAACTAATGAAAAACTGTTTTTT TRBJ1-4 TRBV20-1 NA many
CASSDYNEQFF TGTGCCAGCAGCGACTACAATGAGCAGTTCTTC TRBJ2-1 TRBV5-5 NA many
CASSEGGGTDTQYF TGTGCCAGCAGTGAAGGGGGAGGAACAGATACGCAGTATTTT TRBJ2-3 TRBV6-1 NA many
CASSFYRGGSGNTIYF TGTGCCAGCAGTTTCTACAGGGGAGGTTCTGGAAACACCATATATTTT TRBJ1-3 TRBV6-5 TRBD1 few
CASSSGPNNEQFF TGTGCCAGCAGCTCCGGACCAAACAATGAGCAGTTCTTC TRBJ2-1 TRBV11-3 NA NA
CSARDREYEQYF TGCAGTGCTAGAGATCGGGAGTACGAGCAGTACTTC TRBJ2-7 TRBV20-1 NA many
CASSLGGSTPYGYTF TGCGCCAGCAGCTTAGGTGGCTCGACCCCCTATGGCTACACCTTC TRBJ1-2 TRBV5-1 NA many
CSAGQGASSPLHF TGCAGTGCTGGACAGGGGGCAAGTTCACCCCTCCACTTT TRBJ1-6 TRBV20-1 TRBD1 many
CAIRGDYRGGEAFF TGTGCCATCAGGGGGGACTACAGGGGTGGAGAAGCTTTCTTT TRBJ1-1 TRBV10-3 TRBD1 many
CASSPGGLASTDTQYF TGTGCCAGCAGCCCGGGGGGCCTCGCTAGCACAGATACGCAGTATTTT TRBJ2-3 TRBV7-2 NA many